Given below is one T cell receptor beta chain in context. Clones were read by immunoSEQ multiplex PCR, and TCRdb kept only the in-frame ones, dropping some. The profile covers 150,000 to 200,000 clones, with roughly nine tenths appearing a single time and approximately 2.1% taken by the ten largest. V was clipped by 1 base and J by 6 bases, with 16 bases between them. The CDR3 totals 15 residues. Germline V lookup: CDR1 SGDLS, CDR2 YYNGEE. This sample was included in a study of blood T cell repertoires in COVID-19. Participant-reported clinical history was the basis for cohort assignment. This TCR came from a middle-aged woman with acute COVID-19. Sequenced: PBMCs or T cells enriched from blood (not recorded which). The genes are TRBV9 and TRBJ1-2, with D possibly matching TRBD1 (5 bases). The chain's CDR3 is CASSVSSYLRDGYTF. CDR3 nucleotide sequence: TGTGCCAGCAGCGTATCAAGTTACCTCAGGGATGGCTACACCTTC. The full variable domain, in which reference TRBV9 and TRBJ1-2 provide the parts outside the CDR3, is DSGVTQTPKHLITATGQRVTLRCSPRSGDLSVYWYQQSLDQGLQFLIQYYNGEERAKGNILERFSAQQFPDLHSELNLSSLELGDSALYFCASSVSSYLRDGYTFGSGTRLTVV.